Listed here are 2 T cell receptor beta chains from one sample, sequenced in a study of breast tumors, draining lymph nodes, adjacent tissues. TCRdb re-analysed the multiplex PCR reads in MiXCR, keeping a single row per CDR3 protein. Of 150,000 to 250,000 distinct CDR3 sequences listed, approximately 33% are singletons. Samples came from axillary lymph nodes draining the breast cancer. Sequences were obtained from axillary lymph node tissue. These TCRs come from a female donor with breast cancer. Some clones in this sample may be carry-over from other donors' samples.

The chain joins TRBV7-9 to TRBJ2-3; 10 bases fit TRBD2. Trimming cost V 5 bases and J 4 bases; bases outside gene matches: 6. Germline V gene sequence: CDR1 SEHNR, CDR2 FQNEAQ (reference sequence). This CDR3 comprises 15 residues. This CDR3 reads CASSAASGSADTQYF. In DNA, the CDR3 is TGTGCCAGCAGCGCTGCTAGCGGGAGTGCAGATACGCAGTATTTT. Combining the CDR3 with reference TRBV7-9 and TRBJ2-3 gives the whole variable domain DTGVSQNPRHKITKRGQNVTFRCDPISEHNRLYWYRQTLGQGPEFLTYFQNEAQLEKSRLLSDRFSAERPKGSFSTLEIQRTEQGDSAMYLCASSAASGSADTQYFGPGTRLTVL.

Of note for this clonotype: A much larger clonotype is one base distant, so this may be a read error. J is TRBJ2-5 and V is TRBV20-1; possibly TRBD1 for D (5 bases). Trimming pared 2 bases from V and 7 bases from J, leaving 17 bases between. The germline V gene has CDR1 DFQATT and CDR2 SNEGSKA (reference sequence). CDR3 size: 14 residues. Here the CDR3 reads CSARPRQGWATQYF. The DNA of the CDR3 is TGCAGTGCTAGACCGCGGCAGGGTTGGGCGACCCAGTACTTC.